These 16 T cell receptor beta chains came from one sample sequenced in a study of blood T cell repertoires in COVID-19. Sequencing used immunoSEQ multiplex PCR; TCRdb keeps in-frame clones, though not all of them. This table has about 160,000 clones, approximately 86% appearing once. The sample comprised peripheral blood. The receptors stem from a woman of 80 years or more with active or convalescent COVID-19.

The chain links TRBV19 to TRBJ1-2; weak D call: TRBD1 (5 bases). Germline CDR1 and CDR2: LNHDA and SQIVND (reference sequence). The CDR3 is 18 residues long. V lost 3 bases, J lost 1 base, and 21 bases lay in between. CDR3 sequence: CASSIEGQGRRINYGYTF. The CDR3 coding sequence is TGTGCCAGTAGTATTGAAGGGCAGGGCCGACGAATTAACTATGGCTACACCTTC.

In this sample, this clone turned up a few times. The rearrangement uses TRBV14 and TRBJ2-3; D might be TRBD2 (5 bases). CDR3 size: 15 residues. Trimming took off 1 base at V and 5 bases at J, with 13 bases between the two ends. Germline values: CDR1 SGHDN, CDR2 FVKESK. The CDR3 sequence is CASSQVGGGGDTQYF. The CDR3 nucleotides read TGTGCCAGCAGCCAAGTGGGTGGAGGAGGAGATACGCAGTATTTT.

The V gene is TRBV6-5, the J gene TRBJ1-1, with TRBD1 identical over 8 bases. The V gene end was trimmed by 6 bases and the J gene end by 1 base; junction bases not matched to a gene: 7. CDR1 is MNHEY, CDR2 SVGAGI, per germline. CDR3 length equals 15 residues. Here the CDR3 reads CASRPDREENTEAFF. The CDR3, as DNA: TGTGCCAGCAGACCGGACAGGGAGGAGAACACTGAAGCTTTCTTT.

The V and J genes are TRBV5-4 and TRBJ2-1; TRBD1 matches at 8 bases. J gave up 5 bases and V 5 bases, and 15 bases lay outside the gene matches. Germline V gives CDR1 SGHNT, CDR2 YYREEE (reference sequence). The CDR3 runs 17 residues. The CDR3 coding sequence is TGTGCCAGCAGTCTTGGGGTCAAAGGACAGGGAAACAATGAGCAGTTCTTC. It encodes CASSLGVKGQGNNEQFF.

V is TRBV3-1 (or the pseudogene TRBV3-2) and J is TRBJ2-7; a weak D match, TRBD1 (6 bases). Germline V gene data show CDR1 as LGHDT and CDR2 as YNNKEL (reference sequence). The CDR3 is 13 amino acids. Trimming took 4 bases from V and 4 from J, leaving 11 bases between them. The CDR3 reads CASSPRTVYEQYF. In nucleotides, the CDR3 is TGTGCCAGCAGCCCGAGGACAGTGTACGAGCAGTACTTC.

The chain joins TRBV6-5 to TRBJ2-1, with TRBD2 identical over 8 bases. The J segment lost 9 bases and the V segment lost 7 bases, leaving 8 bases of the junction unmatched. Germline V lookup: CDR1 MNHEY, CDR2 SVGAGI. This CDR3 contains 13 residues. The CDR3 here is CASKPAGAGEQFF. DNA of the CDR3: TGTGCCAGCAAACCAGCGGGAGCGGGTGAGCAGTTCTTC.

The chain carries TRBV5-1 and TRBJ2-5, with a tentative D call TRBD2 (5 bases). The CDR3 totals 16 residues. Trimming stripped 0 bases from V and 5 bases from J, with 17 bases between. In germline, CDR1 is SGHRS, CDR2 YFSETQ. The CDR3 region is CASSLAVRAGGETQYF. As DNA, the CDR3 is TGCGCCAGCAGCTTGGCCGTGAGGGCAGGCGGGGAGACCCAGTACTTC.

The chain recombines TRBV7-9 with TRBJ1-5; D unclear. From germline, CDR1 is SEHNR and CDR2 FQNEAQ (reference sequence). V was shortened by 3 bases and J by 2 bases, with 5 bases between the two germline ends. The CDR3 spans 13 residues. CDR3 nucleotide sequence: TGTGCCAGCAGCTTCACTGGCAATCAGCCCCAGCATTTT. Amino acids: CASSFTGNQPQHF.

As DNA, the CDR3 is TGTGCCAGCAGTGAAGAGGGGACAGGGGGCTTAAGCTATGGCTACACCTTC. As protein: CASSEEGTGGLSYGYTF. The chain has TRBV6-1 and TRBJ1-2, with 12 bases lining up with TRBD1. The V gene's germline CDR1 is MNHNS and CDR2 SASEGT. The junction had 7 bases not matched to a gene; V was cut back by 1 base and J by 4 bases. This CDR3 spans 17 amino acids.

The rearrangement links TRBV20-1 to TRBJ1-2; D might be TRBD1 (6 bases). Germline lookup yields CDR1 DFQATT and CDR2 SNEGSKA (reference sequence). The CDR3 sequence is 12 residues long. V lost 3 bases to trimming and J lost 5 bases, with 10 bases between them. CDR3 nucleotides: TGCAGTGCTAGTAATCAGGGGTATGGCTACACCTTC. Its translation: CSASNQGYGYTF.

The gene calls are TRBV27 and TRBJ2-1, with TRBD2 matching over 13 bases. V was pared by 6 bases and J by 0 bases, with 5 bases of the junction left unmatched. The CDR3 totals 17 residues. Germline CDR1 reads MNHEY; CDR2 reads SMNVEV (reference sequence). For the CDR3, the DNA is TGTGCCAGCAGGGGACTAGCGGGACTTAGCTCCTACAATGAGCAGTTCTTC. Protein: CASRGLAGLSSYNEQFF.

The CDR3 DNA reads as TGTGCCTGGAGTCAGTACAATGAGCAGTTCTTC. Translated, it gives CAWSQYNEQFF. V and J are TRBV30 and TRBJ2-1, with D unresolved. Germline V CDR1 and CDR2: GTSNPN, SVGIG (reference sequence). This CDR3 has 11 residues. The V gene lost 2 bases and the J gene lost 4 bases, with 3 bases spanning the gap.

The chain is built from TRBV10-1 and TRBJ1-4; 8 positions match TRBD1. The germline V gene has CDR1 WNHNN and CDR2 SYGVQD (reference sequence). The CDR3 consists of 14 residues. J was trimmed by 6 bases and V by 6 bases; bases with no gene match: 6. The CDR3 spells CASSPDRAYEKLFF. The CDR3, as DNA: TGCGCCAGCAGCCCGGACAGGGCATATGAAAAACTGTTTTTT.

The V and J genes are TRBV20-1 and TRBJ1-1; tentatively, D is TRBD1 (6 bases). The CDR3 length is 14 residues. V lost 3 bases, J lost 0 bases, and 11 bases lay in between. CDR1 is DFQATT, CDR2 SNEGSKA, per germline (reference sequence). DNA for the CDR3: TGCAGTGCTAGTCTGACAGGAGTGAACACTGAAGCTTTCTTT. Its protein product is CSASLTGVNTEAFF.

The chain has TRBV7-2 and TRBJ2-1, with a weak D call TRBD2 (6 bases). This CDR3 is built from 15 residues. V was clipped by 8 bases and J by 0 bases, with 14 bases between them. CDR1 SGHTA and CDR2 FQGNSA come from the germline V gene. The CDR3 loop reads CASRSGLNSYNEQFF. DNA for the CDR3: TGTGCCAGCCGTAGCGGCCTCAACTCCTACAATGAGCAGTTCTTC.

The chain has TRBV7-9 and TRBJ1-1; D unresolved. Germline lookup yields CDR1 SEHNR and CDR2 FQNEAQ (reference sequence). The CDR3 has 12 amino acids. V was clipped by 5 bases and J by 1 base, with 5 bases between them. The CDR3 DNA is TGTGCCAGCAGCATCGGGAACACTGAAGCTTTCTTT. Protein sequence: CASSIGNTEAFF.